A selection of T cell receptor beta chains follows, all from one sample in a study of T-cell memory formation after mild COVID-19. From the 5' RACE reads, TCRdb called clonotypes with MiXCR, one entry per CDR3 protein. The sample has a few hundred thousand distinct CDR3 sequences; 7% to 10% are singletons. Sequencing was done on a sample of PBMCs or a T cell subset sorted from them (not recorded which). Receptor source: a man aged 18 to 30 who had mild COVID-19 (a few samples of this study predate the infection). Cell type and time point are not known. Both conserved end residues are part of each CDR3. D genes are given only for firm matches. Clone size, where shown, is once, few, many, or a class for clones that have expanded.

j_call	clone_size	d_call	v_call	cdr3_length	cdr3_aa	cdr3_nt
TRBJ2-5	few	TRBD2	TRBV20-1	16	CSARDGLAVGRETQYF	TGCAGTGCTAGAGATGGACTAGCGGTGGGAAGAGAGACCCAGTACTTC
TRBJ2-1	.	TRBD1	TRBV4-1	14	CASSHTTGNNEQFF	TGCGCCAGCAGCCATACGACAGGGAACAATGAGCAGTTCTTC
TRBJ2-3	few	.	TRBV7-9	15	CASSWDSGRTDTQYF	TGTGCCAGCAGCTGGGACTCTGGACGCACAGATACGCAGTATTTT
TRBJ1-1	many	.	TRBV12-5	11	CASGPDRRAFF	TGTGCTAGTGGCCCAGACAGGAGAGCTTTCTTT
TRBJ2-3	few	.	TRBV6-6	14	CASSYPTPTDTQYF	TGTGCCAGCAGTTACCCCACTCCCACAGATACGCAGTATTTT
TRBJ1-1	few	.	TRBV12-3/TRBV12-4	13	CASTGEVNTEAFF	TGTGCCAGCACCGGGGAGGTGAACACTGAAGCTTTCTTT
TRBJ1-6	many	.	TRBV5-1	15	CASSLAGLRNSPLHF	TGCGCCAGCAGCTTGGCAGGCCTACGGAATTCACCCCTCCACTTT
TRBJ2-3	.	.	TRBV7-2	13	CASSNGATDTQYF	TGTGCCAGCAGCAACGGCGCCACAGATACGCAGTATTTT
TRBJ2-1	.	TRBD1	TRBV5-1	14	CASSRGQDPNEQFF	TGCGCCAGCAGCAGGGGACAGGACCCAAATGAGCAGTTCTTC
TRBJ2-7	.	.	TRBV4-3	15	CASSYYRDGSYEQYF	TGCGCCAGCAGTTACTACCGGGACGGCTCCTACGAGCAGTACTTC
TRBJ2-3	few	.	TRBV4-1	16	CASSQVPGGRTDTQYF	TGCGCCAGCAGCCAAGTGCCAGGCGGACGCACAGATACGCAGTATTTT
TRBJ2-2	many	.	TRBV27	13	CASGLLSTGELFF	TGTGCCAGCGGGCTTCTCTCCACCGGGGAGCTGTTTTTT
TRBJ1-2	.	TRBD1	TRBV7-8	13	CASSSGQVYGYTF	TGTGCCAGCAGCTCGGGACAGGTCTATGGCTACACCTTC
TRBJ2-2	few	.	TRBV11-2	15	CASSLWLASTGELFF	TGTGCCAGCAGCTTATGGCTAGCTAGCACCGGGGAGCTGTTTTTT
TRBJ2-2	.	.	TRBV19	14	CASSIGGSTGELFF	TGTGCCAGTAGTATAGGGGGGTCGACCGGGGAGCTGTTTTTT
TRBJ2-3	.	.	TRBV5-1	13	CASAGSGTDTQYF	TGCGCCAGCGCGGGTAGCGGCACAGATACGCAGTATTTT
TRBJ2-7	few	TRBD2	TRBV12-3/TRBV12-4	15	CASSSRLAGGPEQYF	TGTGCCAGCAGTTCCCGACTAGCGGGGGGCCCCGAGCAGTACTTC
TRBJ2-2	many	.	TRBV12-3/TRBV12-4	14	CASSLGGGAGELFF	TGTGCCAGCAGTTTAGGAGGAGGCGCCGGGGAGCTGTTTTTT
TRBJ2-7	few	TRBD1	TRBV5-1	16	CASSLSGTGPFDEQYF	TGCGCCAGCAGCTTATCCGGGACAGGGCCTTTCGACGAGCAGTACTTC
TRBJ2-1	many	.	TRBV19	17	CASSIRAWGSSYNEQFF	TGTGCCAGTAGTATACGAGCTTGGGGGAGCTCCTACAATGAGCAGTTCTTC
TRBJ2-5	.	.	TRBV4-3	19	CASSQEGGRPEVFQETQYF	TGCGCCAGCAGCCAAGAAGGTGGGCGACCTGAGGTTTTCCAAGAGACCCAGTACTTC
TRBJ2-1	.	TRBD2	TRBV7-8	18	CASSSRLAGLSSYNEQFF	TGTGCCAGCAGCTCCAGACTAGCGGGCTTGAGCTCCTACAATGAGCAGTTCTTC
TRBJ2-2	few	.	TRBV6-6	12	CASSIDTGELFF	TGTGCCAGCAGTATCGACACCGGGGAGCTGTTTTTT
TRBJ1-4	.	.	TRBV6-1	14	CASSLGHLNEKLFF	TGTGCCAGCAGCCTGGGACACCTAAATGAAAAACTGTTTTTT
TRBJ2-1	.	TRBD2	TRBV4-1	15	CASSQGASSGNEQFF	TGCGCCAGCAGCCAAGGGGCCTCTAGCGGTAATGAGCAGTTCTTC
TRBJ2-1	.	.	TRBV7-2	14	CASSLARVSNEQFF	TGTGCCAGCAGCTTAGCGAGGGTGAGCAATGAGCAGTTCTTC
TRBJ1-4	.	.	TRBV5-1	16	CASSPGQQSTNEKLFF	TGCGCCAGCAGCCCAGGACAGCAGTCTACTAATGAAAAACTGTTTTTT
TRBJ2-1	many	TRBD2	TRBV6-4	15	CASSDSTSGGDEQFF	TGTGCCAGCAGTGACTCGACTAGCGGGGGGGATGAGCAGTTCTTC
TRBJ2-1	.	.	TRBV7-2	15	CASPHAGAPSNEQFF	TGTGCCAGCCCTCACGCCGGGGCTCCTTCCAATGAGCAGTTCTTC
TRBJ2-1	many	.	TRBV4-3	14	CASSQEEGYFQQFF	TGCGCCAGCAGCCAAGAGGAAGGTTACTTTCAGCAGTTCTTC
TRBJ2-7	few	.	TRBV21-1	11	CAGTPTYEQYF	TGTGCCGGGACCCCAACCTACGAGCAGTACTTC
TRBJ2-3	few	.	TRBV20-1	15	CSAVAGHRGTDTQYF	TGCAGTGCTGTGGCGGGTCACCGGGGCACAGATACGCAGTATTTT
TRBJ1-4	.	.	TRBV20-1	13	CSARSGGDEKLFF	TGCAGTGCTAGATCGGGGGGGGATGAAAAACTGTTTTTT
TRBJ1-3	.	.	TRBV4-3	14	CASSQAGLGSTIYF	TGCGCCAGCAGCCAGGCTGGCCTAGGAAGCACCATATATTTT
TRBJ2-3	many	.	TRBV4-2	15	CASSQGGGAPDTQYF	TGTGCCAGCAGCCAAGGAGGAGGAGCACCAGATACGCAGTATTTT
TRBJ1-4	.	TRBD1	TRBV6-5	14	CASSWDRWAEKLFF	TGTGCCAGCAGTTGGGACAGGTGGGCTGAAAAACTGTTTTTT
TRBJ1-5	.	.	TRBV4-1	15	CASSKRYDTYQPQHF	TGCGCCAGCAGCAAGAGGTACGACACCTATCAGCCCCAGCATTTT
TRBJ2-1	.	.	TRBV4-1	15	CASSQDNYHYNEQFF	TGCGCCAGCAGCCAAGATAACTACCACTACAATGAGCAGTTCTTC
TRBJ1-2	many	TRBD1	TRBV5-1	15	CASSPAGTGEYGYTF	TGCGCCAGCAGCCCGGCCGGGACAGGGGAGTATGGCTACACCTTC
TRBJ1-1	few	TRBD1	TRBV25-1	14	CASSERDRAGEAFF	TGTGCCAGCAGTGAACGGGACAGGGCCGGCGAAGCTTTCTTT
TRBJ2-7	many	TRBD2	TRBV5-1	15	CASSTLTSETYEQYF	TGCGCCAGCAGCACCTTGACTAGCGAGACCTACGAGCAGTACTTC
TRBJ2-3	many	TRBD1	TRBV6-6	17	CASSYIGTGEEKDTQYF	TGTGCCAGCAGTTACATTGGGACAGGGGAGGAAAAAGATACGCAGTATTTT
TRBJ1-1	few	TRBD1	TRBV5-4	14	CASSLKGQTSEAFF	TGTGCCAGCAGCTTGAAGGGACAGACTTCTGAAGCTTTCTTT
TRBJ1-1	.	.	TRBV5-1	14	CASSQQGRFSEAFF	TGCGCCAGCAGCCAACAGGGACGGTTTTCTGAAGCTTTCTTT
TRBJ2-1	many	TRBD1	TRBV27	12	CASTTGVHEQFF	TGTGCCAGCACGACAGGGGTCCATGAGCAGTTCTTC
TRBJ2-3	.	TRBD2	TRBV7-2	16	CASSLTGGPLTDTQYF	TGTGCCAGCAGCTTAACGGGGGGGCCCCTAACAGATACGCAGTATTTT
TRBJ2-1	.	TRBD2	TRBV7-9	16	CASSLEVGTSTSEQFF	TGTGCCAGCAGCTTAGAAGTTGGGACTAGCACTAGTGAGCAGTTCTTC
TRBJ2-3	.	.	TRBV6-5	14	CASSLGAITDTQYF	TGTGCCAGTTCTCTGGGGGCAATCACAGATACGCAGTATTTT
TRBJ2-3	many	TRBD1	TRBV10-3	14	CATTGDTDTDTQYF	TGTGCCACCACAGGGGATACAGACACAGATACGCAGTATTTT
TRBJ1-5	.	TRBD1	TRBV12-3/TRBV12-4	15	CASSPGQGWNKPQHF	TGTGCCAGCAGTCCCGGACAGGGGTGGAATAAGCCCCAGCATTTT